Each of the 2 T cell receptor beta chains below was sequenced from the same sample in a study of OX40 agonist ivuxolimab in advanced cancers. Library prep was done by the immunoSEQ multiplex PCR assay. TCRdb holds this immuneACCESS table with in-frame rearrangements only. Some clones are missing; in checked studies, unresolved V genes explain under half, and the rest has no known cause. The sample table holds fewer than 65,000 clones, of which 85% to 90% were seen once. The top ten clonotypes cover 4.5% to 5.5% of the sample. The starting material was CD4+ or CD8+ T cells sorted from blood, obtained in a trial of the OX40 agonist ivuxolimab. These receptors all come from an adult with an advanced solid tumor such as melanoma, head and neck, liver or kidney cancer.

The chain couples TRBV6-6 to TRBJ1-3; D uncertain. Germline-derived CDR1 and CDR2 are MNHNY and SVGAGI (reference sequence). Deletions cut 2 bases from V and 0 bases from J, with 8 bases between. The CDR3 is 15 residues long. DNA of the CDR3: TGTGCCAGCAGTTACGCAGGTGACTCTGGAAACACCATATATTTT. This sequence encodes CASSYAGDSGNTIYF.

The chain carries TRBV9 and TRBJ1-1, with D perhaps matching TRBD1 (5 bases). This CDR3 has 15 amino acids. The ends were cut back, 2 bases at V and 1 base at J, with 12 bases in the middle. Germline V gene sequence: CDR1 SGDLS, CDR2 YYNGEE. CDR3 in amino acids: CASSVVQGTNTEAFF. Here the CDR3 DNA reads TGTGCCAGCAGCGTGGTCCAGGGAACGAACACTGAAGCTTTCTTT.